Listed here are 19 T cell receptor beta chains from one sample, sequenced in a study of regulatory T cells in long-lasting Graves disease. CDR3 regions were amplified by Arm-PCR using iRepertoire HTBI primers to build TCR beta libraries. TCRdb reprocessed the multiplex PCR reads with MiXCR, giving one entry per CDR3 protein. The sample lists 430,000 or so distinct CDR3 sequences; roughly a fifth were seen once. The time point is: persistent/refractory GD, antithyroid drugs over 5 years with positive TRAb. Scientists built the TCR library using RNA that was extracted from PBMCs. The starting material was peripheral blood mononuclear cells (PBMCs), obtained when the disease was refractory, from a patient treated with antithyroid drugs. These receptors all stem from a female donor with Graves disease.

The V and J genes are TRBV6-2 or TRBV6-3 and TRBJ1-1; 9 nucleotides agree with TRBD1. V dropped 7 bases and J dropped 1; count of bases not matched to a gene: 10. Germline-derived CDR1 and CDR2 are MNHEY and SVGEGT. The CDR3 covers 16 residues. CDR3 in amino acids: CASNNRQGEKNTEAFF. Here the CDR3 DNA reads TGTGCCAGCAACAATAGACAGGGGGAGAAGAACACTGAAGCTTTCTTT.

The chain has TRBV6-1 and TRBJ2-3; TRBD2 agrees at 11 bases. V was clipped by 6 bases and J by 2 bases; unmatched bases: 13. Germline CDR1 and CDR2: MNHNS and SASEGT. The CDR3 sequence is 18 residues long. CDR3 loop: CASRETSGSTRTTDTQYF. In DNA, the CDR3 is TGTGCCAGCAGGGAAACTAGCGGGAGTACACGAACCACAGATACGCAGTATTTT.

The CDR3 DNA reads TGCAGTGCTTCGACAGCCTACTACGAGCAGTACTTC. It specifies CSASTAYYEQYF. This chain joins TRBV20-1 and TRBJ2-7, with a possible D match to TRBD1 (5 bases). The V end was cut by 5 bases, the J end by 3 bases, with 11 bases between. The CDR3 is 12 residues long. Germline CDR1 is DFQATT and CDR2 is SNEGSKA (reference sequence).

The CDR3 DNA reads TGTGCCAGCAGTTTCATGGTAGCGGGAGGAGGCAATGAGCAGTTCTTC. It codes for CASSFMVAGGGNEQFF. This chain joins TRBV12-3 or TRBV12-4 and TRBJ2-1; 10 nucleotides agree with TRBD2. V dropped 3 bases and J dropped 6; count of bases not matched to a gene: 8. The length of the CDR3 is 16 residues.

This clonotype was seen only a few times. The chain combines TRBV20-1 with TRBJ2-2; TRBD2 agrees at 14 bases. Trimming at V came to 1 base and at J to 9 bases, leaving 1 base not matched to a gene. Germline assignment: CDR1 DFQATT and CDR2 SNEGSKA (reference sequence). CDR3 length: 14 amino acids. CDR3 coding DNA: TGCAGTGCTAGAGGGACTAGCGGGAGGCGGGAGCTGTTTTTT. Translation gives CSARGTSGRRELFF.

The V call is TRBV6-2 or TRBV6-3, the J call TRBJ1-2; tentative D call: TRBD1 (6 bases). The germline V gene encodes CDR1 MNHEY and CDR2 SVGEGT. V lost 3 bases and J 7 bases, leaving 15 bases between the germline ends. The CDR3 sequence is 14 residues long. The CDR3 is CASSYDGGRGGYTF. The CDR3 DNA reads TGTGCCAGCAGTTATGACGGGGGGCGCGGTGGCTACACCTTC.

The sample holds many counts of this clonotype. This chain links TRBV7-8 with TRBJ2-7; 11 bases agree with TRBD1. The V gene end was trimmed by 5 bases and the J gene end by 2 bases; junction bases not matched to a gene: 5. The CDR3 totals 15 residues. CDR1 and CDR2 (germline): SGHVS, FQNEAQ. This CDR3 reads CASSGMGQGAYEQYF. The CDR3 bases are TGTGCCAGCAGCGGGATGGGACAGGGGGCCTACGAGCAGTACTTC.

This clonotype was counted many times. This chain links TRBV12-3 or TRBV12-4 with TRBJ2-7, with D tentatively TRBD1 or TRBD2 (5 bases each). The CDR3 length is 15 residues. The V end lost 3 bases, the J end lost 1 base, and 13 bases lay between the germline ends. The CDR3 nucleotides read TGTGCCAGCAGTTTCACCGGGACCGGATCCTACGAGCAGTACTTC. Protein product: CASSFTGTGSYEQYF.

In this sample, this clonotype turned up many times. The V call is TRBV10-3, the J call TRBJ2-7, with 10 bases lining up with TRBD2. CDR1 and CDR2 from the germline V gene are ENHRY and SYGVKD. The trim removed 6 bases at V and 4 bases at J, leaving 9 bases unmatched. The CDR3 contains 15 residues. CDR3 amino acids: CAIRGTSGIGYEQYF. CDR3 nucleotide sequence: TGTGCCATCAGGGGAACTAGCGGGATAGGGTACGAGCAGTACTTC.

This clonotype came up many times. The J gene is TRBJ2-7, the V gene TRBV6-1, with 11 positions matching TRBD1. The CDR3 covers 15 residues. Germline trimming cut 5 bases from V and 4 bases from J; bases unmatched to any gene: 7. Germline lookup yields CDR1 MNHNS and CDR2 SASEGT. The CDR3 DNA sequence: TGTGCCAGCAGTAAACCGGGACAGGGGGTTTACGAGCAGTACTTC. Its translation is CASSKPGQGVYEQYF.

To note about this clonotype: One base away lies a much larger clone, so this may be a sequencing read error. The chain employs TRBV12-3 or TRBV12-4 and TRBJ1-1, with D possibly TRBD1 on 6 matching bases. V was trimmed by 2 bases and J by 7 bases, leaving 14 bases between them. The CDR3 consists of 14 residues. CDR3 sequence: CASSLQGREDEAFF. DNA for the CDR3: TGTGCCAGCAGTTTACAGGGGAGGGAGGATGAAGCTTTCTTT.

V is TRBV20-1 and J is TRBJ2-7; D is uncertain. V lost 5 bases, J lost 0 bases, and 8 bases lay in between. Looked up from germline, CDR1 is DFQATT and CDR2 is SNEGSKA (reference sequence). The CDR3 covers 12 residues. The CDR3 DNA sequence: TGCAGTGCTCTAGGCCGCTCCTACGAGCAGTACTTC. Its protein is CSALGRSYEQYF.

This clonotype appeared a few times. The chain carries TRBV7-2 and TRBJ1-3, with no clear D. The germline V gene has CDR1 SGHTA and CDR2 FQGNSA. The CDR3 runs to 15 residues. With 0 bases removed from V and 0 bases from J, the gap between germline ends came to 6 bases. In DNA form, the CDR3 reads TGTGCCAGCAGCTTAGCCGTCCGCTCTGGAAACACCATATATTTT. Its translation is CASSLAVRSGNTIYF.

CDR3 residues: CATRRLQGRGDTGGRLNTEAFF. CDR3 DNA: TGTGCCACTCGCCGCCTTCAGGGGAGGGGAGACACCGGGGGTAGGTTGAACACTGAAGCTTTCTTT. The chain employs TRBV28 and TRBJ1-1, with D possibly TRBD1 on 6 matching bases. The germline V and J ends were trimmed by 10 bases and 0 bases, with 39 bases remaining between them. This CDR3 is 22 amino acids long. The germline V gene has CDR1 MDHEN and CDR2 SYDVKM.

In its sample, this clonotype was seen many times. V is TRBV2 and J is TRBJ2-7; TRBD2 matches at 8 bases. CDR1 is SNHLY and CDR2 is FYNNEI in the germline V gene. V dropped 3 bases and J dropped 6; count of bases not matched to a gene: 1. The CDR3 covers 12 residues. In nucleotides, the CDR3 is TGTGCCAGCAGTGAGCGGGGGGTCGAGCAGTACTTC. This gives the protein CASSERGVEQYF.

This clonotype has a count of ten or more. The chain couples TRBV12-3 or TRBV12-4 to TRBJ1-4, with TRBD1 as a possible D gene (6 bases). This CDR3 contains 14 residues. Trimming took 2 bases from V and 7 from J, leaving 11 bases between them. The CDR3 DNA reads TGTGCCAGCAGTTTATGGGGGGCGGGTGAAAAACTGTTTTTT. It encodes CASSLWGAGEKLFF.

This clonotype was recorded at least ten times. The chain recombines TRBV2 with TRBJ2-2, with 7 bases lining up with TRBD2. V trimming: 6 bases; J trimming: 6 bases; junction bases outside the gene matches: 7. This CDR3 spans 14 amino acids. Per the germline V gene, CDR1 is SNHLY and CDR2 is FYNNEI. The CDR3 here is CASRGGEWAGELFF. The CDR3 DNA reads TGTGCCAGCAGGGGGGGGGAGTGGGCCGGGGAGCTGTTTTTT.

There are a few counts of this clonotype. J is TRBJ1-5 and V is TRBV6-1; 7 nucleotides agree with TRBD1. This CDR3 region has 15 residues. J was trimmed by 1 base and V by 7 bases; bases with no gene match: 7. CDR1 and CDR2 (germline): MNHNS, SASEGT. CDR3 protein: CASIQGTASNQPQHF. The CDR3 region has the DNA TGTGCCAGCATCCAAGGGACAGCCAGCAATCAGCCCCAGCATTTT.

The chain uses TRBV29-1 and TRBJ2-5; D may be TRBD1 (5 bases). Trimming took off 6 bases at V and 1 base at J, with 12 bases between the two ends. Germline CDR1 reads SQVTM; CDR2 reads ANQGSEA. CDR3 length: 13 amino acids. The CDR3 here is CSVRAATQETQYF. The CDR3 nucleotides are TGCAGCGTCAGGGCCGCCACCCAAGAGACCCAGTACTTC. The full variable domain, in which reference TRBV29-1 and TRBJ2-5 provide the parts outside the CDR3, is SAVISQKPSRDICQRGTSLTIQCQVDSQVTMMFWYRQQPGQSLTLIATANQGSEATYESGFVIDKFPISRPNLTFSTLTVSNMSPEDSSIYLCSVRAATQETQYFGPGTRLLVL.